This T cell receptor (beta chain) stems from a study of CXCR3-negative and CXCR3-positive naive CD8 T cells. Details on this clonotype: The antigen remains unidentified.

The CDR3 runs to 14 residues. Every subset of CD8+ T cells was sorted in triplicate at approximately 320,000 cells each. CD45RO-CCR7+CD27+CD95- cells counted as naive CD8+ T cells. Through 5' RACE with UMI labels, the TRB cDNA libraries were prepared. TCRdb re-called the 5' RACE reads; one entry per CDR3 protein, DNA not given. The sample includes thousands of distinct CDR3 sequences. Study observations and caveats: Relative to CXCR3-negative naive cells, CXCR3-positive naive cells had more hydrophobic TRB CDR3s.

The receptor was derived from a human donor in good health. Some clones in this sample may be carry-over from other donors' samples. This chain uses TRBV12-3 or TRBV12-4 with TRBJ2-7; the D gene TCRdb calls, TRBD2, cannot be checked with no DNA. The sample was naive CXCR3+ CD8+ T cells from blood. This sample's subset: CD45RO-CCR7+CD27+CD95- naive CD8+ T cells expressing CXCR3 (TNR3+). CDR3 residues: CASSPAGLSYEQYF.